This T cell receptor (beta chain) is drawn from a study of shared clonotypes between healthy human individuals. Overall study findings and caveats: Relative to clonotypes present in all four donors, those not shared had lower generation probabilities. The researchers took only blood, and tissue repertoires probably look different.

With respect to this clone: Its target is unknown.

A deep-level run was used for the assay. Investigators spread the genomic DNA of each subset evenly over several immunoSEQ plates. TCRdb keeps only in-frame clones here, not all; method: immunoSEQ multiplex PCR. The sample carries about 2.1 million clones, about 93% recorded once. Naive CD8 cells comprised CD45RO-negative, CCR7-positively selected cells, excluding terminally differentiated effector memory CD45RA+ cells. Sequencing used naive CD8+ T cells from PBMCs. The sequence came from a man between 18 and 35 years old in good health. Some clones in this sample may be carry-over from other donors' samples.

This chain's CDR3 is CASSRLAGAADTQYF. In nucleotides, the CDR3 is TGTGCCAGCAGTCGTTTAGCGGGAGCGGCCGATACGCAGTATTTT. V gene TRBV6-6 combines with J gene TRBJ2-3, with 9 bases fitting TRBD2. Germline values: CDR1 MNHNY, CDR2 SVGAGI (reference sequence). CDR3 length: 15 amino acids. The V segment lost 5 bases and the J segment 6 bases; nucleotides outside the gene matches: 9.